This passage covers 17 T cell receptor beta chains from one sample sequenced in a study of CD8 T cells in ankylosing spondylitis. TCRdb itself ran the 5' RACE reads through MiXCR, one entry per CDR3 protein. The sample includes under 250,000 distinct CDR3 sequences, around 8% of them seen just once. The sample was blood, either unsorted or a sorted T cell fraction (not recorded which). These receptors came from a female donor with ankylosing spondylitis or in good health (not recorded which).

This chain uses TRBV11-2 with TRBJ1-1, with 8 bases identical to TRBD1. The CDR3 runs to 19 residues. The germline gives CDR1 SGHAT, CDR2 FQNNGV. Germline trimming cut 4 bases from V and 1 base from J; bases unmatched to any gene: 17. DNA for the CDR3: TGTGCCAGCAGCTACCGGGGACAGGCAAAAGAGGGGTCGAACACTGAAGCTTTCTTT. This gives the protein CASSYRGQAKEGSNTEAFF.

CDR3 residues: CAGAGPPLYNEQFF. The CDR3 nucleotides are TGTGCCGGCGCCGGCCCCCCCCTTTACAATGAGCAGTTCTTC. The chain combines TRBV2 with TRBJ2-1; unclear D gene. This CDR3 comprises 14 residues. V lost 11 bases and J lost 4, with 18 bases in between. Germline CDR1 reads SNHLY; CDR2 reads FYNNEI.

Many counts were recorded for this clonotype. CDR3 DNA sequence: TGTGCCAGCAGCTTAGAGATGGGACTAGCGGCGAACACCGGGGAGCTGTTTTTT. Translation: CASSLEMGLAANTGELFF. V and J are TRBV11-1 and TRBJ2-2; 11 positions match TRBD2. The germline V gene encodes CDR1 SGHAT and CDR2 FQDESV (reference sequence). The CDR3 runs to 18 residues. The V gene end was trimmed by 1 base and the J gene end by 0 bases; junction bases not matched to a gene: 4.

This clonotype was seen at least ten times. At one end, the junction sequence differs from germline, possibly due to a read error. This chain connects TRBV7-9 to TRBJ1-2; no firm D call. The CDR3 has 11 residues. Per the germline V gene, CDR1 is SEHNR and CDR2 is FQNEAQ (reference sequence). CDR3 nucleotide sequence: TGTGCCAGCAGTTTAGAGTCTGGCTACACCTTC. Protein product: CASSLESGYTF. Combining the CDR3 with reference TRBV7-9 and TRBJ1-2 gives the whole variable domain DTGVSQNPRHKITKRGQNVTFRCDPISEHNRLYWYRQTLGQGPEFLTYFQNEAQLEKSRLLSDRFSAERPKGSFSTLEIQRTEQGDSAMYLCASSLESGYTFGSGTRLTVV.

This clonotype was picked up many times. The chain uses TRBV5-5 and TRBJ2-5; tentative D call: TRBD1 (6 bases). The CDR3 is 15 residues long. The germline gives CDR1 SGHKS, CDR2 YYEKEE (reference sequence). The V and J ends lost 0 bases and 2 bases respectively, with 11 bases between them. The CDR3, as DNA: TGTGCCAGCAGCTTGGGTCGGACAGTACAAGAGACCCAGTACTTC. This codes for CASSLGRTVQETQYF.

This clonotype has a handful of counts. The rearrangement uses TRBV7-9 and TRBJ2-7; D unclear. CDR3 length equals 14 residues. The V gene lost 0 bases and the J gene lost 1 base, with 7 bases spanning the gap. CDR1 is SEHNR, CDR2 FQNEAQ, per germline (reference sequence). CDR3 DNA: TGTGCCAGCAGCTTAGCGACGGTATCCTACGAGCAGTACTTC. As protein: CASSLATVSYEQYF.

This clonotype was recorded at least ten times. The rearrangement uses TRBV4-3 and TRBJ2-1; 10 positions match TRBD2. CDR1 LGHNA and CDR2 YSLEER come from the germline V gene. V was clipped by 4 bases and J by 2 bases; unmatched bases: 5. The CDR3 runs 16 residues. The CDR3 here is CASSRTGTSAYNEQFF. CDR3 sequence (DNA): TGCGCCAGCAGCCGGACCGGGACTAGCGCCTACAATGAGCAGTTCTTC.

This clonotype has at least ten counts. The genes are TRBV20-1 and TRBJ2-1; TRBD1 might be the D (5 bases). The V gene's germline CDR1 is DFQATT and CDR2 SNEGSKA (reference sequence). Between the trimmed V and J ends, which lost 4 bases and 8 bases, there was a span of 9 bases. The CDR3 has 11 residues. CDR3 sequence (DNA): TGCAGTGCTACCAGGGTGCATGAGCAGTTCTTC. This codes for CSATRVHEQFF.

This clonotype appeared many times. The rearrangement joins TRBV24-1 to TRBJ1-5; D is unclear. The ends were cut back, 0 bases at V and 4 bases at J, with 6 bases in the middle. CDR1 and CDR2 from the germline V gene are KGHDR and SFDVKD. CDR3 length: 14 amino acids. The chain's CDR3 is CATSDLNSNQPQHF. CDR3 nucleotide sequence: TGTGCCACCAGTGATTTGAACAGTAATCAGCCCCAGCATTTT.

This clonotype turned up a few times. The chain joins TRBV30 to TRBJ2-7; D possibly uses TRBD1 or TRBD2 (5 bases each). Germline values: CDR1 GTSNPN, CDR2 SVGIG (reference sequence). The V end lost 3 bases, the J end lost 3 bases, and 12 bases lay between the germline ends. This CDR3 spans 13 amino acids. CDR3 sequence (DNA): TGTGCCTGGAGCCGGGACGCCGGCTACGAGCAGTACTTC. It yields the protein CAWSRDAGYEQYF.

The CDR3 region is CATTSDGQPQHF. The DNA of the CDR3 is TGTGCCACGACGAGTGATGGACAGCCCCAGCATTTT. This chain uses TRBV2 with TRBJ1-5, with D uncertain. Germline V gene sequence: CDR1 SNHLY, CDR2 FYNNEI. V gave up 10 bases and J gave up 7 bases, with 14 bases separating them. The CDR3 contains 12 residues.

At least ten counts were recorded for this clonotype. The chain is built from TRBV12-3 or TRBV12-4 and TRBJ2-7, with TRBD2 as a possible D gene (6 bases). The CDR3 sequence is 13 residues long. Trimming took off 3 bases at V and 7 bases at J, with 13 bases between the two ends. CDR3 sequence: CASSFGARGEQYF. The DNA for the CDR3 is TGTGCCAGCAGTTTCGGTGCCCGGGGGGAGCAGTACTTC.

This clonotype was seen ten or more times. The chain links TRBV20-1 to TRBJ2-3; TRBD2 aligns across 7 bases. V shed 6 bases and J 3 bases; nucleotides not matched to a gene: 12. This CDR3 is 15 amino acids long. Germline CDR1 and CDR2: DFQATT and SNEGSKA (reference sequence). CDR3 coding DNA: TGCAGTGCCCTCGGGGTCGGCGGGAGAACAGATACGCAGTATTTT. Translation: CSALGVGGRTDTQYF.

In this sample, this clonotype turned up many times. The chain joins TRBV12-3 or TRBV12-4 to TRBJ2-7; D may match TRBD1 or TRBD2 (5 bases each). The CDR3 has 13 residues. V lost 7 bases and J 6 bases, leaving 16 bases between the germline ends. CDR3 sequence (DNA): TGTGCCAGCACCCTGGGACGCGGCGGCGAGCAGTACTTC. As protein: CASTLGRGGEQYF.

As to this clonotype: One end of the junction is discordant with germline, which a read error may explain. The chain joins TRBV6-1 to TRBJ1-4; D is possibly TRBD1 (5 bases). The CDR3 is made up of 14 amino acids. Looked up from germline, CDR1 is MNHNS and CDR2 is SASEGT. Here the CDR3 reads CASSPGTINGKLFF. The CDR3 coding sequence is TGTGCCAGCAGTCCCGGGACCATCAATGGAAAACTGTTTTTT.

This chain joins TRBV7-9 and TRBJ2-1; the D gene is possibly TRBD1 (6 bases). With 5 bases removed from V and 7 bases from J, the gap between germline ends came to 24 bases. Germline lookup yields CDR1 SEHNR and CDR2 FQNEAQ (reference sequence). CDR3 length: 17 residues. DNA for the CDR3: TGTGCCAGCAGCCCACGGACAACTGGGGGCGTTGTAAATGAGCAGTTCTTC. Translated: CASSPRTTGGVVNEQFF.

This clonotype was seen many times. The genes are TRBV14 and TRBJ2-1; TRBD1 aligns across 8 bases. Losses at the gene ends were 6 bases for V and 9 bases for J; bases not matched to a gene: 4. Germline CDR1 and CDR2: SGHDN and FVKESK. The CDR3 loop spans 12 amino acids. CDR3 region: CASSQQGVEQFF. In DNA, the CDR3 is TGTGCCAGCAGTCAACAGGGGGTTGAGCAGTTCTTC.